Listed below are T cell receptor beta chains from one sample, sequenced in a study of blood T cell repertoires in COVID-19. Sequencing used immunoSEQ multiplex PCR; TCRdb keeps in-frame clones, though not all of them. The repertoire holds about 50,000 clones, with about 83% as singletons. The sample taken for sequencing was peripheral blood. The receptors were sampled from an older woman with acute or convalescent COVID-19. The CDR3 runs from the conserved cysteine through the conserved F or W. The D gene is left open where the match is weak. A clone size is listed for some rows: how often the clone was seen (once, few, many), or a class if it is expanded.

CDR3nt	CDR3aa	abundance	d_gene	len	v_gene	j_gene
TGTGCCAGTAGTACGTCACTCATAGCGCGAAGCTCCTACAATGAGCAGTTCTTC	CASSTSLIARSSYNEQFF	few	.	18	TRBV19	TRBJ2-1
TGTGCCAGCTCGATGACTAGCGGGATTGGGGAGACCCAGTACTTC	CASSMTSGIGETQYF	.	TRBD2	15	TRBV18	TRBJ2-5
TGTGCCAGCAGCTCCCTCGGGGGGGCCTACGAGCAGTACTTC	CASSSLGGAYEQYF	.	TRBD2	14	TRBV7-9	TRBJ2-7
TGTGCCAGCTCACTGGACAGGGTGGCAACTAATGAAAAACTGTTTTTT	CASSLDRVATNEKLFF	.	TRBD1	16	TRBV18	TRBJ1-4
TGTGCCAGCAGTTACAATAGGGGTGTAGGGAATGAGCAGTTCTTC	CASSYNRGVGNEQFF	.	.	15	TRBV6-5	TRBJ2-1
TGTGCCAGCAGCTTATCACAGGGGAATGAAAAACTGTTTTTT	CASSLSQGNEKLFF	once	TRBD1	14	TRBV7-9	TRBJ1-4
TGCGCCAGCAGCGGCGGGACGGGCATGAACACTGAAGCTTTCTTT	CASSGGTGMNTEAFF	.	.	15	TRBV5-1	TRBJ1-1
TGTGCCACCACACTCAGGTACCAAGAGACCCAGTACTTC	CATTLRYQETQYF	.	.	13	TRBV5-6	TRBJ2-5
TGTGCCAGCAGTGAAGCACCTACAAGGGGTGAAGCTTTCTTT	CASSEAPTRGEAFF	.	.	14	TRBV6-1	TRBJ1-1
TGTGCCAGCTCGCTTACCAGGGGAGATTCACCCCTCCACTTT	CASSLTRGDSPLHF	.	.	14	TRBV18	TRBJ1-6
TGTGCCAGCAGCGCGCAACAGGGTAACACTGAAGCTTTCTTT	CASSAQQGNTEAFF	few	.	14	TRBV11-2	TRBJ1-1
TGCGCCAGCAGGCTCCAAACGAGTACACTAACGGAAGCTTTCTTT	CASRLQTSTLTEAFF	once	.	15	TRBV5-1	TRBJ1-1
TGTGCCAGCAATGTGGCCCTGAACACCGGGGAGCTGTTTTTT	CASNVALNTGELFF	.	.	14	TRBV6-5	TRBJ2-2
TGTGCCAGCGGCACTAGCGGATTCTACGAGCAGTACTTC	CASGTSGFYEQYF	.	TRBD2	13	TRBV28	TRBJ2-7
TGCGCCAGCAGCGCGACTGGACAGCTGGCCTACGAGCAGTACTTC	CASSATGQLAYEQYF	.	.	15	TRBV10-1	TRBJ2-7
TGTGCCAGCAGCTTAACTCCCCAGGGAAGCAATCAGCCCCAGCATTTT	CASSLTPQGSNQPQHF	.	.	16	TRBV5-5	TRBJ1-5
TGTGCCAGCCTAGGGGAGGGCTATAATTCACCCCTCCACTTT	CASLGEGYNSPLHF	.	.	14	TRBV28	TRBJ1-6
TGTGCCAGTAGTACCACGGGACTGACTCGCGACGAGCAGTACTTC	CASSTTGLTRDEQYF	few	.	15	TRBV19	TRBJ2-7
TGCGCCAGCAGTGAGTCGGGGGGAGGCGCAAGGAATACGCAGTATTTT	CASSESGGGARNTQYF	.	.	16	TRBV10-1	TRBJ2-3
TGTGCCAGCAGTTGGACAGGGGGCTATGGCTACACCTTC	CASSWTGGYGYTF	once	TRBD1	13	TRBV6-5	TRBJ1-2
TGCGCCAGCAGCCAACTGGACAGAGCCTACGAGCAGTACTTC	CASSQLDRAYEQYF	few	.	14	TRBV4-1	TRBJ2-7
TGTGCCAGCAGCCCCCAAGGGGCAGGGTTAAATCAGCCCCAGCATTTT	CASSPQGAGLNQPQHF	.	.	16	TRBV7-2	TRBJ1-5
TGTGCCAGCAGTTTTCGAGGGGAGGCGAAAGGCTACACCTTC	CASSFRGEAKGYTF	.	.	14	TRBV27	TRBJ1-2
TGCGCCAGCAGCTTGGCTCAGGGGTTCTACGAGCAGTACTTC	CASSLAQGFYEQYF	once	.	14	TRBV5-1	TRBJ2-7
TGTGCCTGGAGTCGAGCAGATACGCAGTATTTT	CAWSRADTQYF	.	.	11	TRBV30	TRBJ2-3
TGTGCCTGGAGTCCATCAGGGGCAAATACTTTCTTT	CAWSPSGANTFF	.	.	12	TRBV30	TRBJ1-1
TGTGCCAGCAGCCCCTGGACAGGGGCGGTTGAAAAACTGTTTTTT	CASSPWTGAVEKLFF	.	TRBD1	15	TRBV7-9	TRBJ1-4
TGTGCCAGCAGTTATGGGGGCAATATTGGCTACACCTTC	CASSYGGNIGYTF	once	.	13	TRBV6-5	TRBJ1-2
TGTGCCAGCAGCCAATTTGGACAGGGGGCGAGTGGCTACACCTTC	CASSQFGQGASGYTF	.	TRBD1	15	TRBV16	TRBJ1-2
TGTGCCAGCAGCCAGCAGACAGGGAAGAATACTGAAGCTTTCTTT	CASSQQTGKNTEAFF	.	TRBD1	15	TRBV3-1/TRBV3-2	TRBJ1-1
TGTGCCAGCAGGGAAGGGCACGAGCAGTACTTC	CASREGHEQYF	.	.	11	TRBV2	TRBJ2-7
TGCGCCAGCAGCTTGACTAGCGGGCAAGAGACCCAGTACTTC	CASSLTSGQETQYF	.	TRBD2	14	TRBV5-1	TRBJ2-5
TGTGCCTCTGGACAGTCGCTCTCTGGAAACACCATATATTTT	CASGQSLSGNTIYF	.	.	14	TRBV2	TRBJ1-3
TGTGCCAGCAGCTTCTACCGGCGGAGTGATGAAAAACTGTTTTTT	CASSFYRRSDEKLFF	.	.	15	TRBV11-2	TRBJ1-4
TGTGCCTGGGATACAGGGGGGAAAGAAAAACTGTTTTTT	CAWDTGGKEKLFF	.	TRBD1	13	TRBV30	TRBJ1-4
TGTGCCAGTAGTATGCCCAACCTAGGAGAGCAGTACTTC	CASSMPNLGEQYF	.	.	13	TRBV19	TRBJ2-7
TGCAGCATAGGACAGGGTGCTAACTATGGCTACACCTTC	CSIGQGANYGYTF	.	TRBD1	13	TRBV29-1	TRBJ1-2
TGTGCCAGCAGAGGACTCCGGGCCGTGGCCCAGCATTTT	CASRGLRAVAQHF	.	.	13	TRBV2	TRBJ1-5
TGTGCCAGTAGAGGGGCAGGGTCTAACTATGGCTACACCTTC	CASRGAGSNYGYTF	.	.	14	TRBV19	TRBJ1-2
TGTGCCAGCAGTGTCCAGGCATACTACGAGCAGTACTTC	CASSVQAYYEQYF	.	.	13	TRBV12-3/TRBV12-4	TRBJ2-7
TGCGCCAGCAGCCAAGCAGAATCGACGGGAGCGGGGGATACGCAGTATTTT	CASSQAESTGAGDTQYF	.	TRBD2	17	TRBV4-1	TRBJ2-3
TGTGCCAGCTCCCCCGTTAGACAGACCGGAAATTACAATGAGCAGTTCTTC	CASSPVRQTGNYNEQFF	.	.	17	TRBV18	TRBJ2-1
TGTGCCAGCAGTGAGGTCAGGGTGGGCACCGGGGAGCTGTTTTTT	CASSEVRVGTGELFF	.	.	15	TRBV2	TRBJ2-2
TGTGCCAGCAGCGTAGACTTAGCTCGCAATGAGCAGTTCTTC	CASSVDLARNEQFF	.	.	14	TRBV9	TRBJ2-1
TGTGCCAGCAGTAATAGACTAGCGGGACCCCAAGAGACCCAGTACTTC	CASSNRLAGPQETQYF	.	TRBD2	16	TRBV5-6	TRBJ2-5
TGTGCCAGCAGCCAAGATTGGGTGGGGGGGTTCGACGTGGGTAACTATGGCTACACCTTC	CASSQDWVGGFDVGNYGYTF	.	.	20	TRBV4-2	TRBJ1-2
TGTGCCTGGGGCAGGACAAACTATGGCTACACCTTC	CAWGRTNYGYTF	.	.	12	TRBV30	TRBJ1-2
TGTGCCAGCAGCCCCGGCCCGGGGTCCTACAATGAGCAGTTCTTC	CASSPGPGSYNEQFF	.	.	15	TRBV5-6	TRBJ2-1
TGCAGCGTTGAAGGGGGACTAGCGGCCTACAATGAGCAGTTCTTC	CSVEGGLAAYNEQFF	.	TRBD2	15	TRBV29-1	TRBJ2-1
TGTGCCATCAGAGGGGACAGAAACAATGAGCAGTTCTTC	CAIRGDRNNEQFF	.	TRBD1	13	TRBV10-3	TRBJ2-1
TGTGCCAGCAGCCCGACTAGGGAGCAGTTCTTC	CASSPTREQFF	.	.	11	TRBV7-9	TRBJ2-1
TGTGCCAGCAGCGCCCGAGGGGGATTGGTCGCTGAAGCTTTCTTT	CASSARGGLVAEAFF	.	.	15	TRBV9	TRBJ1-1
TGTGCCAGCAGCGCCCTGTCCACCGGGAGGCACTACACCTTC	CASSALSTGRHYTF	.	.	14	TRBV2	TRBJ1-2